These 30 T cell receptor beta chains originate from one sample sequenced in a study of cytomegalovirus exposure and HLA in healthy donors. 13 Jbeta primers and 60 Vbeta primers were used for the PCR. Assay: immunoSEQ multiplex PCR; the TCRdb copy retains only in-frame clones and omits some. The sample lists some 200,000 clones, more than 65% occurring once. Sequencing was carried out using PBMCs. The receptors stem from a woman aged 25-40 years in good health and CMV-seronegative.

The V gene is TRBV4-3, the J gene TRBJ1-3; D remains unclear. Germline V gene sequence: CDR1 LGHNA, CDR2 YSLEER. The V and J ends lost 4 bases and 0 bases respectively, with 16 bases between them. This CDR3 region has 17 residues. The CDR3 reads CASSPSYLRLSGNTIYF. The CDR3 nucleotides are TGCGCCAGCAGCCCCAGCTACCTCCGACTCTCTGGAAACACCATATATTTT.

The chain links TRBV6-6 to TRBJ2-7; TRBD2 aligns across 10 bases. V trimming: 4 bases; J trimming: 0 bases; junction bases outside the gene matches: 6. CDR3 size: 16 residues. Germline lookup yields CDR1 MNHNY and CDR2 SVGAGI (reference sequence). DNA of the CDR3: TGTGCCAGCAGTTCCCCCGGGACTAGCGCCTCCTACGAGCAGTACTTC. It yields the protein CASSSPGTSASYEQYF.

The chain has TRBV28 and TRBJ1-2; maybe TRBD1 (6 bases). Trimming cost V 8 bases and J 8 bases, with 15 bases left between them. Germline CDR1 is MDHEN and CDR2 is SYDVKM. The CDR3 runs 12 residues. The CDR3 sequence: CASRGALGGYTF. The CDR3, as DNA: TGTGCCAGCCGGGGGGCACTGGGGGGCTACACCTTC.

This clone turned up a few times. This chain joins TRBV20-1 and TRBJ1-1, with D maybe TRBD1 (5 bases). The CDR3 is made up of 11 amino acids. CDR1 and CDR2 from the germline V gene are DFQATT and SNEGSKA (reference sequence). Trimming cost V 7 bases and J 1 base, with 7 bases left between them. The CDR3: CSGQSNTEAFF. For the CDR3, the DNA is TGCAGTGGACAGTCGAACACTGAAGCTTTCTTT.

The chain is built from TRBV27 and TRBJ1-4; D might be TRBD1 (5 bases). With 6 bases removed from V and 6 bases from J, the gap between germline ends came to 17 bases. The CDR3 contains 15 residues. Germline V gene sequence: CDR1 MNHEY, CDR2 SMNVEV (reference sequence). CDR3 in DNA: TGTGCCAGCAGCCTAATACTCAGGGAAGATGAAAAACTGTTTTTT. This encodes CASSLILREDEKLFF.

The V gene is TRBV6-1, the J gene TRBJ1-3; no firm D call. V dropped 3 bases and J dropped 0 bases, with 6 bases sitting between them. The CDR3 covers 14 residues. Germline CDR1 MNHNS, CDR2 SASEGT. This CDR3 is CASSDGNSGNTIYF. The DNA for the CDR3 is TGTGCCAGCAGTGACGGGAACTCTGGAAACACCATATATTTT.

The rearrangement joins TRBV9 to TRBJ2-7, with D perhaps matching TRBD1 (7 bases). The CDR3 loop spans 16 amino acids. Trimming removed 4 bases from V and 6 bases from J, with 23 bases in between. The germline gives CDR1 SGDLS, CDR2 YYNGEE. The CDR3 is CASSHQGGQMSAEQYF. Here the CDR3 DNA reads TGTGCCAGCAGCCATCAGGGGGGACAGATGAGCGCCGAGCAGTACTTC.

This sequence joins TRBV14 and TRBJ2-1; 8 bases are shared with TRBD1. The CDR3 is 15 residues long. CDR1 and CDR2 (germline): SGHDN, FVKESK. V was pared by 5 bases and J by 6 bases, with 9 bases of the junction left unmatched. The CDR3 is CASSYRGDSLNEQFF. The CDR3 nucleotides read TGTGCCAGCAGCTACAGGGGGGACAGCCTCAATGAGCAGTTCTTC.

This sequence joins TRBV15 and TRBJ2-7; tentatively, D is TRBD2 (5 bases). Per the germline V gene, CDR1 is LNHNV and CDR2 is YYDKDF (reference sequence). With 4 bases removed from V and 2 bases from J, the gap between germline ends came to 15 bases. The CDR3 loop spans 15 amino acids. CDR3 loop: CATSKDRGGAYEQYF. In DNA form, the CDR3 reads TGTGCCACCAGCAAAGATCGGGGTGGAGCCTACGAGCAGTACTTC.

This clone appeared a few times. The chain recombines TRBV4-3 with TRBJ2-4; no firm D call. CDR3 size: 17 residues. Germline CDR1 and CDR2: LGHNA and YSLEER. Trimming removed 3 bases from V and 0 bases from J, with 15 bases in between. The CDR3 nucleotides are TGCGCCAGCAGCCAGTCTAGGTTGGAACTAGCCAAAAACATTCAGTACTTC. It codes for CASSQSRLELAKNIQYF.

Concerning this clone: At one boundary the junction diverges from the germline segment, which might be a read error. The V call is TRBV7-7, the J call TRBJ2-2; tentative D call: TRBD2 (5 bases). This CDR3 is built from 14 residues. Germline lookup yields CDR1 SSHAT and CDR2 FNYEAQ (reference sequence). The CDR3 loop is CASSFLEGTGELFF. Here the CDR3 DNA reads TGTGCTAGCAGCTTTCTAGAGGGCACCGGGGAGCTGTTTTTT.

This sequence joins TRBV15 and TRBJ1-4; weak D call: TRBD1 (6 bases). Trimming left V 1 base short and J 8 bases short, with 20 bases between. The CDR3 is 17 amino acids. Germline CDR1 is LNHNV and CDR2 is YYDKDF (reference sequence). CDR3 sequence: CATSRASWGQGYEKLFF. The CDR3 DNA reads TGTGCCACCAGCAGAGCTTCATGGGGGCAGGGGTACGAAAAACTGTTTTTT.

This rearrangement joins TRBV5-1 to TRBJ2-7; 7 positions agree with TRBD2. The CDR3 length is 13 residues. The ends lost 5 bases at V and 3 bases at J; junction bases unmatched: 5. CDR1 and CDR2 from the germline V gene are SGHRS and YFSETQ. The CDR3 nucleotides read TGCGCCAGCAGACCGCGGGAGTACTACGAGCAGTACTTC. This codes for CASRPREYYEQYF.

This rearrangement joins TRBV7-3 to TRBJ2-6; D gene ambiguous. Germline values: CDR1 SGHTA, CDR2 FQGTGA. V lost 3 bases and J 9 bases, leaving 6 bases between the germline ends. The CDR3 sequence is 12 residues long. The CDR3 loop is CASSFRYNVLTF. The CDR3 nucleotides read TGTGCCAGCAGCTTTCGTTACAACGTCCTGACTTTC.

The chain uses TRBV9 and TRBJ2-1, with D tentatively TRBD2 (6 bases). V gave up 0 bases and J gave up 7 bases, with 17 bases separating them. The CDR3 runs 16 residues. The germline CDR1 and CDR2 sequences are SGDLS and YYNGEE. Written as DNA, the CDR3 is TGTGCCAGCAGCGTAGCAAGCCGGGGGACGCATAATGAGCAGTTCTTC. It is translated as CASSVASRGTHNEQFF.

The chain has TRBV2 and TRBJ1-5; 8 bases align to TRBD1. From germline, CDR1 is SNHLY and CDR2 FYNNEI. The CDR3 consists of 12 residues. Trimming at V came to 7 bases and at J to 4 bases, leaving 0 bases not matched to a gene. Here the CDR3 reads CASNRGNQPQHF. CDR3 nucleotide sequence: TGTGCCAGCAACAGGGGGAATCAGCCCCAGCATTTT.

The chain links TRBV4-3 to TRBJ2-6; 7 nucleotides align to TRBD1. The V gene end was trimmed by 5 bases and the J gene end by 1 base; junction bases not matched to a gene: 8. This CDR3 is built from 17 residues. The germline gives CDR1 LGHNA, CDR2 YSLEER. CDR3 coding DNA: TGCGCCAGCAGCAGAAATATACAGGGGTCTGGGGCCAACGTCCTGACTTTC. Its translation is CASSRNIQGSGANVLTF.

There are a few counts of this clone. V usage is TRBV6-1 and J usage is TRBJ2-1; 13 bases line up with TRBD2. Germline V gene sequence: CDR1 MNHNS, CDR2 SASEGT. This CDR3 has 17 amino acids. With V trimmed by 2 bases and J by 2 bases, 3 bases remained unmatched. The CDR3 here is CASSEFGLAGAYNEQFF. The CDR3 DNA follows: TGTGCCAGCAGTGAATTCGGACTAGCGGGGGCCTACAATGAGCAGTTCTTC.

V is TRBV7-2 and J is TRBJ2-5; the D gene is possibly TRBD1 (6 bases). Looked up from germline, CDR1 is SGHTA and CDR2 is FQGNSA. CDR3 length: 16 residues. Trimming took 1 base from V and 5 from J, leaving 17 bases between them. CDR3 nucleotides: TGTGCCAGCAGCTTAGTGGGGGCAGGGGAAGGGGAGACCCAGTACTTC. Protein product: CASSLVGAGEGETQYF.

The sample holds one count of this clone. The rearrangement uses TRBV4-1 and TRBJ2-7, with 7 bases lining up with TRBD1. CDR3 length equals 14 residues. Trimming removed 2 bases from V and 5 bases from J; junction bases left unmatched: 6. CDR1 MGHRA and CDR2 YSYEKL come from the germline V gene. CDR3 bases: TGCGCCAGCAGCCAAAAACAGGGGCTCGACGAGCAGTACTTC. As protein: CASSQKQGLDEQYF.

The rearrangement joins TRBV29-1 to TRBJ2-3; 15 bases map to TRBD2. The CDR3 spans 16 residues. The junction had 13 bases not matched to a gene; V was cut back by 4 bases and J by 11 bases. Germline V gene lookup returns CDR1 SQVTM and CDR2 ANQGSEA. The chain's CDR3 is CSVGPGLAGGADGQYF. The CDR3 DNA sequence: TGCAGCGTTGGTCCCGGACTAGCGGGAGGGGCTGACGGGCAGTATTTT.

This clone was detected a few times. This CDR3 reads CSAATRGEAFF. The CDR3 bases are TGCAGTGCCGCAACCAGGGGTGAAGCTTTCTTT. The J gene is TRBJ1-1, the V gene TRBV20-1; tentatively, D is TRBD1 (6 bases). Germline V CDR1 and CDR2: DFQATT, SNEGSKA (reference sequence). CDR3 length: 11 residues. V was pared by 6 bases and J by 7 bases, with 12 bases between.

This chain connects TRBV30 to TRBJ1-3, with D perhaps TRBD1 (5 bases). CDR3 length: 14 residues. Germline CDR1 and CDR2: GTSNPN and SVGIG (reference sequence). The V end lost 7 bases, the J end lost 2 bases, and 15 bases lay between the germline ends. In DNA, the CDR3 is TGTGCCTCCCGGGGGGGTTTTGCTGGAAACACCATATATTTT. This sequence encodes CASRGGFAGNTIYF.

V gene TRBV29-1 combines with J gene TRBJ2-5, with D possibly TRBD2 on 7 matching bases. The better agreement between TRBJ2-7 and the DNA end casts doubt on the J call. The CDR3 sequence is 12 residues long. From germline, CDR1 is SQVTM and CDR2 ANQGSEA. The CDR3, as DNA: TGCAGCGTGGCAAGGGGGGGCGGCGAGCAGTACTTC. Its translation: CSVARGGGEQYF.

The CDR3 region is CASSLGTSGSGEQYF. As DNA, the CDR3 is TGTGCCAGCAGCTTGGGGACTAGCGGGAGTGGCGAGCAGTACTTC. The genes are TRBV7-2 and TRBJ2-7; 14 bases match TRBD2. The trim removed 3 bases at V and 6 bases at J, leaving 4 bases unmatched. Germline loops: CDR1 SGHTA, CDR2 FQGNSA. CDR3 length: 15 amino acids.

The CDR3 DNA follows: TGCGCCAGCAAAAGTCGCGGGCCCCCGAGGTGCGAGCAGTACTTC. Amino acid sequence: CASKSRGPPRCEQYF. The chain carries TRBV10-1 and TRBJ2-7, with D maybe TRBD2 (5 bases). Germline-derived CDR1 and CDR2 are WNHNN and SYGVQD (reference sequence). The CDR3 is 15 amino acids. V dropped 7 bases and J dropped 6 bases, with 22 bases sitting between them.

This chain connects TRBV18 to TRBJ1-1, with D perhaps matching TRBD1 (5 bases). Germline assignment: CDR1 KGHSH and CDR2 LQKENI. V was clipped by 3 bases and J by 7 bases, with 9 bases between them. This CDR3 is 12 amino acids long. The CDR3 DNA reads TGTGCCAGCTCACCCGCGACAGATGAAGCTTTCTTT. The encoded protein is CASSPATDEAFF.

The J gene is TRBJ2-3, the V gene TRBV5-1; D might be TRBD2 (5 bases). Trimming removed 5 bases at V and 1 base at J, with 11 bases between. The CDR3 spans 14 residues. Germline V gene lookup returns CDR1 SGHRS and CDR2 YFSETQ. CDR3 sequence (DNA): TGCGCCAGCAGTTCGGGGAGAGGCACAGATACGCAGTATTTT. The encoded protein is CASSSGRGTDTQYF. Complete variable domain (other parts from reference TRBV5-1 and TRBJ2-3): KAGVTQTPRYLIKTRGQQVTLSCSPISGHRSVSWYQQTPGQGLQFLFEYFSETQRNKGNFPGRFSGRQFSNSRSEMNVSTLELGDSALYLCASSSGRGTDTQYFGPGTRLTVL.

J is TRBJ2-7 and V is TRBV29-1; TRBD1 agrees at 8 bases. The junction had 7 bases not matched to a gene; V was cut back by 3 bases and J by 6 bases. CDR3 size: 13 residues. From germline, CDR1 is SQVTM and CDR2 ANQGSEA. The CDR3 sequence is CSVDETGAAEQYF. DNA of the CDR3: TGCAGCGTTGACGAGACAGGGGCGGCCGAGCAGTACTTC.

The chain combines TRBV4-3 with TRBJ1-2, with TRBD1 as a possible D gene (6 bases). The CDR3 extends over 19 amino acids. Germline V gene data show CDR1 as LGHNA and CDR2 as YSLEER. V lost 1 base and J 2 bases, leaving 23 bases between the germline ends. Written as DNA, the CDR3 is TGCGCCAGCAGCCAAGCAAGTCGGACAGTCAGCCCAAAAAACTATGGCTACACCTTC. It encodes CASSQASRTVSPKNYGYTF.